This entry lists 5 T cell receptor beta chains sequenced from one sample in a study of blood T cell repertoires in COVID-19. TCRdb keeps only in-frame clones here, not all; method: immunoSEQ multiplex PCR. Of around 130,000 clones in the sample, approximately 84% were seen once. Sequenced: peripheral blood. These receptors came from an older woman with acute or convalescent COVID-19.

The chain carries TRBV6-5 and TRBJ2-1; 8 bases are shared with TRBD2. V gave up 5 bases and J gave up 9 bases; unmatched junction bases: 12. This CDR3 spans 15 amino acids. Germline V gene sequence: CDR1 MNHEY, CDR2 SVGAGI. This CDR3 is CASSIQPAGGSEQFF. CDR3 nucleotides: TGTGCCAGCAGTATCCAACCCGCGGGGGGTAGTGAGCAGTTCTTC.

The chain couples TRBV10-3 to TRBJ2-5; 7 nucleotides align to TRBD2. The CDR3 totals 13 residues. CDR1 is ENHRY and CDR2 is SYGVKD in the germline V gene. The V and J ends lost 10 bases and 8 bases, in that order; junction bases with no gene match: 13. CDR3 sequence (DNA): TGTGCCACCACCCCCGGCGGCGGGGGAACCCAGTACTTC. Protein: CATTPGGGGTQYF.

V and J are TRBV27 and TRBJ1-2, with TRBD1 identical over 7 bases. The CDR3 is 15 residues long. The germline CDR1 and CDR2 sequences are MNHEY and SMNVEV (reference sequence). J was trimmed by 1 base and V by 6 bases; bases with no gene match: 8. The CDR3 DNA reads as TGTGCCAGCAGGCCCGGGACAGAGATTAACTATGGCTACACCTTC. Amino acids: CASRPGTEINYGYTF.

CDR3 protein: CASSQDILGGAKNIQYF. In DNA form, the CDR3 reads TGTGCCAGCAGCCAAGATATATTGGGAGGGGCAAAAAACATTCAGTACTTC. The chain uses TRBV3-1 (or the pseudogene TRBV3-2) and TRBJ2-4; 7 bases map to TRBD2. The V segment lost 0 bases and the J segment 4 bases; nucleotides outside the gene matches: 9. CDR3 length equals 17 residues. Germline V CDR1 and CDR2: LGHDT, YNNKEL (reference sequence).

The chain recombines TRBV9 with TRBJ2-3, with D perhaps matching TRBD2 (7 bases). V was trimmed by 6 bases and J by 0 bases, leaving 11 bases between them. The CDR3 sequence is 14 residues long. From germline, CDR1 is SGDLS and CDR2 YYNGEE. The CDR3 sequence is CASTSGGSTDTQYF. The CDR3 DNA follows: TGTGCCAGCACCTCGGGGGGCAGCACAGATACGCAGTATTTT.